The 25 T cell receptor beta chains listed next were all sequenced from one sample in a study of T cells in Graves' hyperthyroidism and ophthalmopathy. Amplified TCR beta CDR3 regions came from RNA transcripts. First-round RT-PCR of the TCR CDR3 relied on the HTBI primer set. Via MiXCR, TCRdb re-called the multiplex PCR reads, giving one row per CDR3 protein. The table has a few hundred thousand distinct CDR3 sequences, 46% seen once. Sequenced material: peripheral blood or thyroid tissue (not recorded which). Receptor source: an adult woman with Graves' disease, either hyperthyroidism or ophthalmopathy (not recorded which).

For this clonotype: Germline and junction disagree at one end, which may indicate a read error. The chain employs TRBV10-3 and TRBJ1-4; a weak D match, TRBD1 (5 bases). Per the germline V gene, CDR1 is ENHRY and CDR2 is SYGVKD. This CDR3 spans 10 amino acids. CDR3 in DNA: TGTGCCAGCAAAAGCGGGACGCCAGTTTTT. Translated: CASKSGTPVF.

Ten or more counts support this clonotype. The V gene is TRBV5-5, the J gene TRBJ1-5, with D uncertain. V was pared by 0 bases and J by 0 bases, with 16 bases between. The germline V gene encodes CDR1 SGHKS and CDR2 YYEKEE (reference sequence). CDR3 length equals 18 residues. CDR3 coding DNA: TGTGCCAGCAGCTTGGCCACGAAGAGGGCTTATAGCAATCAGCCCCAGCATTTT. This encodes CASSLATKRAYSNQPQHF.

The chain carries TRBV9 and TRBJ1-5, with D tentatively TRBD1 (5 bases). Germline V lookup: CDR1 SGDLS, CDR2 YYNGEE. The CDR3 consists of 19 residues. V was pared by 4 bases and J by 0 bases, with 23 bases between. CDR3 bases: TGTGCCAGCAGCTTCGCCGGGACCCTAAGTCGTTTTAGCAATCAGCCCCAGCATTTT. Translating gives CASSFAGTLSRFSNQPQHF. Based on the CDR3 plus reference TRBV9 and TRBJ1-5, the full variable domain is DSGVTQTPKHLITATGQRVTLRCSPRSGDLSVYWYQQSLDQGLQFLIQYYNGEERAKGNILERFSAQQFPDLHSELNLSSLELGDSALYFCASSFAGTLSRFSNQPQHFGDGTRLSIL.

This clonotype was seen once. The V gene is TRBV10-2, the J gene TRBJ1-2; 7 bases are a match to TRBD1. This CDR3 has 14 amino acids. CDR1 is WSHSY and CDR2 is SAAADI in the germline V gene. J was trimmed by 3 bases and V by 6 bases; bases with no gene match: 7. CDR3 DNA: TGCGCCAGCAGCCGCGGACAGGTGCACTATGGCTACACCTTC. Translated, it gives CASSRGQVHYGYTF.

This clonotype was observed a handful of times. J is TRBJ2-5 and V is TRBV28; unclear D gene. V lost 4 bases and J lost 5, with 11 bases in between. The germline CDR1 and CDR2 sequences are MDHEN and SYDVKM. The length of the CDR3 is 13 residues. CDR3 residues: CASSSYAVETQYF. In nucleotides, the CDR3 is TGTGCCAGCAGTTCGTATGCGGTGGAGACCCAGTACTTC.

This clonotype was recorded at least ten times. The chain joins TRBV5-1 to TRBJ2-7; 11 bases match TRBD1. V shed 7 bases, J shed 0 bases, and the junction held 3 bases outside the gene matches. Germline V gives CDR1 SGHRS, CDR2 YFSETQ. This CDR3 has 14 residues. Here the CDR3 DNA reads TGCGCCAGCCGGGGACAGGGGGACTCCTACGAGCAGTACTTC. Protein: CASRGQGDSYEQYF.

The gene calls are TRBV7-8 and TRBJ2-1; the D gene is possibly TRBD2 (5 bases). Germline CDR1 is SGHVS and CDR2 is FQNEAQ. Trimming shortened V by 1 base and J by 4 bases, and 14 bases separated the two germline ends. The CDR3 length is 16 residues. This CDR3 reads CASSLEVGVRYNEQFF. The CDR3 DNA reads as TGTGCCAGCAGCTTAGAGGTGGGAGTCAGGTACAATGAGCAGTTCTTC.

This chain uses TRBV7-9 with TRBJ2-7; 8 bases match TRBD2. The CDR3 has 15 residues. Germline lookup yields CDR1 SEHNR and CDR2 FQNEAQ (reference sequence). V lost 5 bases to trimming and J lost 1 base; unmatched junction nucleotides: 7. The CDR3 nucleotides read TGTGCCAGCAGCATAAGAGCGGGAGCGTCCTACGAGCAGTACTTC. It encodes CASSIRAGASYEQYF.

The J gene is TRBJ2-7, the V gene TRBV15; TRBD2 aligns across 9 bases. Germline V gene sequence: CDR1 LNHNV, CDR2 YYDKDF (reference sequence). Trimming took 1 base from V and 7 from J; bases not matched to a gene: 8. The CDR3 length is 15 residues. The CDR3 nucleotides read TGTGCCACCAGCAGAGCAGGTAGCGGGGGCCTAGAGCAGTACTTC. Translating gives CATSRAGSGGLEQYF.

The gene calls are TRBV7-2 and TRBJ1-3; D is unresolved. Per the germline V gene, CDR1 is SGHTA and CDR2 is FQGNSA. This CDR3 has 10 amino acids. The ends were cut back, 5 bases at V and 9 bases at J, with 5 bases in the middle. In nucleotides, the CDR3 is TGTGCCAGCAGCCCCCCCACCATATATTTT. Translated: CASSPPTIYF.

The chain links TRBV7-9 to TRBJ1-1; 10 nucleotides align to TRBD1. The germline V gene has CDR1 SEHNR and CDR2 FQNEAQ (reference sequence). After removal of 5 bases from V and 4 bases from J, the junction contained 7 bases not matched to a gene. CDR3 length equals 15 residues. The CDR3 sequence is CASSPRTGGFTEAFF. For the CDR3, the DNA is TGTGCCAGCAGCCCCCGGACAGGGGGTTTCACTGAAGCTTTCTTT.

This clonotype was seen many times. The chain carries TRBV20-1 and TRBJ2-5; 7 bases line up with TRBD2. The V and J ends lost 0 bases and 5 bases, in that order; junction bases with no gene match: 9. The germline V gene encodes CDR1 DFQATT and CDR2 SNEGSKA (reference sequence). The CDR3 has 15 amino acids. The CDR3 DNA follows: TGCAGTGCTAGAGATGGAGTGGCGGGAGACGAGACCCAGTACTTC. Protein product: CSARDGVAGDETQYF.

This chain links TRBV28 with TRBJ2-3; possibly TRBD1 or TRBD2 for D (5 bases each). The germline CDR1 and CDR2 sequences are MDHEN and SYDVKM. The CDR3 has 15 amino acids. V was pared by 2 bases and J by 4 bases, with 13 bases between. The CDR3 coding sequence is TGTGCCAGCAGTTTAGCGGGTCAGGGTTCAGATACGCAGTATTTT. This encodes CASSLAGQGSDTQYF. The whole variable domain, remainder taken from reference TRBV28 and TRBJ2-3, is DVKVTQSSRYLVKRTGEKVFLECVQDMDHENMFWYRQDPGLGLRLIYFSYDVKMKEKGDIPEGYSVSREKKERFSLILESASTNQTSMYLCASSLAGQGSDTQYFGPGTRLTVL.

This clonotype came up many times. This may be a read error: a much more frequent sequence differs by one nucleotide. V usage is TRBV3-1 and J usage is TRBJ1-5; D not certain. Germline loops: CDR1 LGHDT, CDR2 YNNKEL (reference sequence). Trimming took 1 base from V and 6 from J, leaving 4 bases between them. This CDR3 is built from 12 residues. The CDR3 region is CASSQGSQPQHF. Written as DNA, the CDR3 is TGTGCCAGCAGCCAAGGGAGTCAGCCCCAGCATTTT.

This clonotype was seen many times. The chain employs TRBV25-1 and TRBJ1-1, with D unclear. CDR1 and CDR2 (germline): MGHDK, SYGVNS. This CDR3 contains 11 residues. With 6 bases removed from V and 8 bases from J, the gap between germline ends came to 10 bases. The CDR3 region is CASSLPGEAFF. CDR3 nucleotide sequence: TGTGCCAGCAGCCTCCCCGGAGAAGCTTTCTTT. Combining the CDR3 with reference TRBV25-1 and TRBJ1-1 gives the whole variable domain EADIYQTPRYLVIGTGKKITLECSQTMGHDKMYWYQQDPGMELHLIHYSYGVNSTEKGDLSSESTVSRIRTEHFPLTLESARPSHTSQYLCASSLPGEAFFGQGTRLTVV.

Many counts were recorded for this clonotype. This chain links TRBV5-1 with TRBJ2-7; D possibly matches TRBD1 or TRBD2 (5 bases each). Trimming removed 3 bases at V and 0 bases at J, with 13 bases between. Germline assignment: CDR1 SGHRS and CDR2 YFSETQ. The CDR3 has 15 residues. Here the CDR3 DNA reads TGCGCCAGCAGCTCCCGGGGCGGTACCTCCTACGAGCAGTACTTC. It is translated as CASSSRGGTSYEQYF.

Points on this clonotype: A much larger clone sits a single nucleotide away, making a read error possible. The chain uses TRBV7-9 and TRBJ1-5; TRBD1 might be the D (5 bases). Deletions cut 6 bases from V and 0 bases from J, with 21 bases between. The CDR3 has 18 residues. CDR1 is SEHNR, CDR2 FQNEAQ, per germline (reference sequence). CDR3 protein: CASSYRTSTSHSNQPQHF. The CDR3 coding sequence is TGTGCCAGCAGTTACCGGACATCGACCTCCCATAGCAATCAGCCCCAGCATTTT. Complete variable domain (other parts from reference TRBV7-9 and TRBJ1-5): DTGVSQNPRHKITKRGQNVTFRCDPISEHNRLYWYRQTLGQGPEFLTYFQNEAQLEKSRLLSDRFSAERPKGSFSTLEIQRTEQGDSAMYLCASSYRTSTSHSNQPQHFGDGTRLSIL.

The V gene is TRBV6-5, the J gene TRBJ2-2; D remains ambiguous. V shed 5 bases and J shed 6 bases, with 7 bases lying between them. Germline values: CDR1 MNHEY, CDR2 SVGAGI. This CDR3 is 12 amino acids long. The CDR3 region has the DNA TGTGCCAGCAGTACCCCGGCCGGGGAGCTGTTTTTT. This codes for CASSTPAGELFF.

This clonotype was seen many times. V usage is TRBV5-1 and J usage is TRBJ1-2, with D perhaps matching TRBD1 (5 bases). CDR1 is SGHRS and CDR2 is YFSETQ in the germline V gene. The CDR3 spans 14 residues. V shed 1 base and J shed 3 bases, with 10 bases lying between them. DNA of the CDR3: TGCGCCAGCAGCTTGTTGACAGAAGACTATGGCTACACCTTC. Translating gives CASSLLTEDYGYTF. Variable domain in full (rest from reference TRBV5-1 and TRBJ1-2): KAGVTQTPRYLIKTRGQQVTLSCSPISGHRSVSWYQQTPGQGLQFLFEYFSETQRNKGNFPGRFSGRQFSNSRSEMNVSTLELGDSALYLCASSLLTEDYGYTFGSGTRLTVV.

The chain carries TRBV29-1 and TRBJ2-2; TRBD2 might be the D (5 bases). V lost 1 base to trimming and J lost 6 bases, with 12 bases between them. This CDR3 spans 14 amino acids. CDR1 SQVTM and CDR2 ANQGSEA come from the germline V gene. In DNA, the CDR3 is TGCAGCGTTGAAGGGGAATGGGGAGCCGGGGAGCTGTTTTTT. Its protein is CSVEGEWGAGELFF.

V and J are TRBV5-5 and TRBJ2-7, with 8 bases aligning to TRBD1. This CDR3 comprises 15 residues. The germline V gene encodes CDR1 SGHKS and CDR2 YYEKEE (reference sequence). The junction had 14 bases not matched to a gene; V was cut back by 0 bases and J by 12 bases. CDR3 sequence: CASSLVTGGSFIGYF. The CDR3 DNA follows: TGTGCCAGCAGCTTGGTAACAGGGGGGTCTTTTATTGGGTACTTC.

The table lists this clonotype with a few counts. V and J are TRBV27 and TRBJ1-5; D possibly corresponds to TRBD1 (5 bases). The CDR3 is 13 residues long. Deletions cut 8 bases from V and 5 bases from J, with 13 bases between. The germline CDR1 and CDR2 sequences are MNHEY and SMNVEV (reference sequence). The CDR3 protein is CASSKGPHQPQHF. The CDR3 bases are TGTGCCAGCTCGAAGGGACCCCATCAGCCCCAGCATTTT.

The rearrangement links TRBV7-3 to TRBJ2-7, with D possibly being TRBD1 or TRBD2 (6 bases each). The CDR3 runs 12 residues. The germline V gene encodes CDR1 SGHTA and CDR2 FQGTGA. V lost 5 bases, J lost 12 bases, and 17 bases lay in between. For the CDR3, the DNA is TGTGCCAGCAGCCCCGGAGGGGGAATGCGGTACTTC. Its protein product is CASSPGGGMRYF. Complete variable domain (other parts from reference TRBV7-3 and TRBJ2-7): GAGVSQTPSNKVTEKGKYVELRCDPISGHTALYWYRQSLGQGPEFLIYFQGTGAADDSGLPNDRFFAVRPEGSVSTLKIQRTERGDSAVYLCASSPGGGMRYFGPGTRLTVT.

The count of this clonotype is one. The CDR3 loop is CASGGGQNTEAFF. DNA of the CDR3: TGTGCCTCAGGGGGGGGGCAGAACACTGAAGCTTTCTTT. The chain uses TRBV25-1 and TRBJ1-1; TRBD1 aligns across 7 bases. Trimming took 11 bases from V and 1 from J; bases not matched to a gene: 7. The CDR3 extends over 13 amino acids. Germline V gene lookup returns CDR1 MGHDK and CDR2 SYGVNS.

On this clonotype: The junction departs from the called germline gene at one end, perhaps through a read error. The rearrangement joins TRBV7-3 to TRBJ1-3, with a tentative D call TRBD1 (6 bases). Per the germline V gene, CDR1 is SGHTA and CDR2 is FQGTGA. The CDR3 has 18 amino acids. The CDR3 region is CASSQAYRARGSGNTIYF. As DNA, the CDR3 is TGCGCCAGCAGCCAAGCTTACAGGGCGAGGGGGTCTGGAAACACCATATATTTT. Complete variable domain (other parts from reference TRBV7-3 and TRBJ1-3): GAGVSQTPSNKVTEKGKYVELRCDPISGHTALYWYRQSLGQGPEFLIYFQGTGAADDSGLPNDRFFAVRPEGSVSTLKIQRTERGDSAVYLCASSQAYRARGSGNTIYFGEGSWLTVV.